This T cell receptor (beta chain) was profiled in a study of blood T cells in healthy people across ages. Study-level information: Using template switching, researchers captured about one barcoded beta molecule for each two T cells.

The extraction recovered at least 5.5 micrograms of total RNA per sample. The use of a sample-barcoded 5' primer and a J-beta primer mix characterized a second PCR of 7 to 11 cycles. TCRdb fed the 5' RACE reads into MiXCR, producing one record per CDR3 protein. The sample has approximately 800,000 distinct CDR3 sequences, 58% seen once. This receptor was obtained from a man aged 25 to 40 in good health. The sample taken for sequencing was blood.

The CDR3 reads CSARESTYNEQFF. DNA for the CDR3: TGCAGTGCTAGAGAGAGCACATACAATGAGCAGTTCTTC. V usage is TRBV20-1 and J usage is TRBJ2-1; no definite D call. The CDR3 has 13 residues. Germline assignment: CDR1 DFQATT and CDR2 SNEGSKA (reference sequence). V lost 0 bases and J lost 4, with 7 bases in between.